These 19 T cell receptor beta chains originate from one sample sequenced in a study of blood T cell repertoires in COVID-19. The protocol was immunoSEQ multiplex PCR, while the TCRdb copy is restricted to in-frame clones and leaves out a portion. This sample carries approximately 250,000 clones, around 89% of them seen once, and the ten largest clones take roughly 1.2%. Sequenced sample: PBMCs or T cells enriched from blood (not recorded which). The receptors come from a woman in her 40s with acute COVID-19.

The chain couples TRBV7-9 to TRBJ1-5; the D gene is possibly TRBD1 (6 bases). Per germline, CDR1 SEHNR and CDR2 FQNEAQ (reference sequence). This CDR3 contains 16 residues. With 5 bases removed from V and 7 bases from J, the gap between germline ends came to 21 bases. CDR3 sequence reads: CASSVGTGSWGQPQHF. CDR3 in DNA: TGTGCCAGCAGCGTAGGAACAGGGAGCTGGGGCCAGCCCCAGCATTTT.

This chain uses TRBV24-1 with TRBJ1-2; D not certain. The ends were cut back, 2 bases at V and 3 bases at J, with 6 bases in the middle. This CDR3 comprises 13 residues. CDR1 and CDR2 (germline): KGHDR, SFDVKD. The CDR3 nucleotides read TGTGCCACCAGTGATTGGCCTTACTATGGCTACACCTTC. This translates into CATSDWPYYGYTF.

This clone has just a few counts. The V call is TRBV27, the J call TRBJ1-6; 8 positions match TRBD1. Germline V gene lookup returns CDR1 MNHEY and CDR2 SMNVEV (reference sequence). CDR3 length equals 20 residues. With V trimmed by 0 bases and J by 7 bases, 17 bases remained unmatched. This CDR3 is CASSLSPRTGSVGGNSPLHF. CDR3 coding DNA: TGTGCCAGCAGTTTATCCCCTCGGACAGGGAGTGTTGGGGGCAATTCACCCCTCCACTTT.

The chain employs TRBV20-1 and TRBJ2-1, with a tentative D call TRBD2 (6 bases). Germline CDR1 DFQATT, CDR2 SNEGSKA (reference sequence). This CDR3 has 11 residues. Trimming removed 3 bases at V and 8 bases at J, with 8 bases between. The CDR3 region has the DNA TGCAGTGCTAGCGGAGGGCATGAGCAGTTCTTC. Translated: CSASGGHEQFF.

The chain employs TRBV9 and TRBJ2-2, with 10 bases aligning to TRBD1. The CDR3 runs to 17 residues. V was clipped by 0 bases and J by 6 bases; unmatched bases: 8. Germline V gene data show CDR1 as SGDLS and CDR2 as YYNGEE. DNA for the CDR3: TGTGCCAGCAGCGTAGGTCGGGACAGGGGTTCGGCCGGGGAGCTGTTTTTT. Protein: CASSVGRDRGSAGELFF.

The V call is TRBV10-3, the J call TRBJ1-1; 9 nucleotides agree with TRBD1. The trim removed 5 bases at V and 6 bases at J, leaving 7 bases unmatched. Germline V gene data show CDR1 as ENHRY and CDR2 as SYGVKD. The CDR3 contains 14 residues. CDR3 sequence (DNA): TGTGCCATCAGTTCCGGGACAGGGAATGCTGAAGCTTTCTTT. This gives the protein CAISSGTGNAEAFF.

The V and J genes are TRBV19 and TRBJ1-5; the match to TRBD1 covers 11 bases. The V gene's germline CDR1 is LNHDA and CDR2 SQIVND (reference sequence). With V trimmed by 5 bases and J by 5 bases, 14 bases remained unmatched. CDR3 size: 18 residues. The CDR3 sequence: CASSSHIWTGGFYQPQHF. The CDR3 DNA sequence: TGTGCCAGTAGTTCGCACATTTGGACAGGGGGCTTTTATCAGCCCCAGCATTTT.

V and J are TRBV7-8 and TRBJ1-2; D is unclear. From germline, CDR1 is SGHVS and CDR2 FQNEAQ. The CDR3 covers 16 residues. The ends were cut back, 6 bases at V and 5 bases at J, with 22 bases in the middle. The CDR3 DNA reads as TGTGCCAGCAGTATTAGCGGTACAGAACTTAGTTATGGCTACACCTTC. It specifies CASSISGTELSYGYTF.

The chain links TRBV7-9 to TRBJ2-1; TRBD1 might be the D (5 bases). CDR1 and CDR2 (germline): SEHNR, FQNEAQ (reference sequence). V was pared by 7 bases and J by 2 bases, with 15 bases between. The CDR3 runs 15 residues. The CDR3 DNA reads TGTGCCAGCAACCAGGGTGGATCCCCCTACAATGAGCAGTTCTTC. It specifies CASNQGGSPYNEQFF.

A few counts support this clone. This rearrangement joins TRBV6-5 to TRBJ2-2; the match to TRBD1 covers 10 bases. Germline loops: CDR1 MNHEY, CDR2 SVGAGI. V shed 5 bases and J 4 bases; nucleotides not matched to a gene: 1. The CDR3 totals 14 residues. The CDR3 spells CASSRDRGTGELFF. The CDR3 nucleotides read TGTGCCAGCAGTAGGGACAGGGGCACCGGGGAGCTGTTTTTT.

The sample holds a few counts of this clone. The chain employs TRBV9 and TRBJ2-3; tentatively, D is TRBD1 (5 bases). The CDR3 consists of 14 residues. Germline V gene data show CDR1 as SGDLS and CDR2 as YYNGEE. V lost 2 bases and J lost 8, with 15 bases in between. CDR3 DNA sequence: TGTGCCAGCAGCGTGGGGCCTGAAATTGCTACGCAGTATTTT. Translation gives CASSVGPEIATQYF. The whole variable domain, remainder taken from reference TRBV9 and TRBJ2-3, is DSGVTQTPKHLITATGQRVTLRCSPRSGDLSVYWYQQSLDQGLQFLIQYYNGEERAKGNILERFSAQQFPDLHSELNLSSLELGDSALYFCASSVGPEIATQYFGPGTRLTVL.

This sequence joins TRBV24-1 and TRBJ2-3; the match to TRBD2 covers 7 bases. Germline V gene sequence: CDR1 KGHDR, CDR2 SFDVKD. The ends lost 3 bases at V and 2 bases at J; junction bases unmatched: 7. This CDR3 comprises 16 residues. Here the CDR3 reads CATSDPSRGDTDTQYF. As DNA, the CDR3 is TGTGCCACCAGTGATCCCTCCCGGGGGGACACAGATACGCAGTATTTT.

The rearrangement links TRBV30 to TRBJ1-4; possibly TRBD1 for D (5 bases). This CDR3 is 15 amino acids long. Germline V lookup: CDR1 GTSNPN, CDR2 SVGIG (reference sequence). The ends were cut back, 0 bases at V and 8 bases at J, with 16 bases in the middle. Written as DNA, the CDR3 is TGTGCCTGGAGTGTATTTGGGGGGTTCGGCGAAAAACTGTTTTTT. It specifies CAWSVFGGFGEKLFF.

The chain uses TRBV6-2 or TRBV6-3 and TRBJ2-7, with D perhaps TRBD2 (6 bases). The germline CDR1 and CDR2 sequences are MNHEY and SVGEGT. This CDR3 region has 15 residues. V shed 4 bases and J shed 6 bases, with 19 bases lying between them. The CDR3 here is CASSWGDGSRGEQYV. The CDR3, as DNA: TGTGCCAGCAGTTGGGGGGACGGTTCTCGGGGCGAGCAGTACGTC.

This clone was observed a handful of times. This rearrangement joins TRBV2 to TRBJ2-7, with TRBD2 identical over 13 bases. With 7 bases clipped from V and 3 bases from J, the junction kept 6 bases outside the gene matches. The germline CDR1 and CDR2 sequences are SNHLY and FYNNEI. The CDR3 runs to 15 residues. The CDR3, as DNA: TGTGCCAGCAATCGAGGACTAGCGGGAGTCTACGAGCAGTACTTC. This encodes CASNRGLAGVYEQYF.

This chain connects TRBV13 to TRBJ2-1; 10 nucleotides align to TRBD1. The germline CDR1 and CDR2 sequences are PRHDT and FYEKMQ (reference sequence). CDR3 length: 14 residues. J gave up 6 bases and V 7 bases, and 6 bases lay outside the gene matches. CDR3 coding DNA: TGTGCCAGCACCCGGGACAGGGGTTTCAATGAGCAGTTCTTC. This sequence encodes CASTRDRGFNEQFF.

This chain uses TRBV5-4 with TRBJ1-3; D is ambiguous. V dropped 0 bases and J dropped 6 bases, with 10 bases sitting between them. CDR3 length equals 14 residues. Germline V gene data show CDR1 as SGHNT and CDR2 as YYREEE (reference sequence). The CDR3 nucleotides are TGTGCCAGCAGCTTGGGGGAGAGTGCAAACACCATATATTTT. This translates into CASSLGESANTIYF.

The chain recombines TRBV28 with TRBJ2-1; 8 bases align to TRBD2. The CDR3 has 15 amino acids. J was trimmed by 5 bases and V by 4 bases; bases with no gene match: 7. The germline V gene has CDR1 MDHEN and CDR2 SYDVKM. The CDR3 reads CASSSAQRENNEQFF. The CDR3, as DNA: TGTGCCAGCAGTTCCGCCCAGCGGGAGAACAATGAGCAGTTCTTC.

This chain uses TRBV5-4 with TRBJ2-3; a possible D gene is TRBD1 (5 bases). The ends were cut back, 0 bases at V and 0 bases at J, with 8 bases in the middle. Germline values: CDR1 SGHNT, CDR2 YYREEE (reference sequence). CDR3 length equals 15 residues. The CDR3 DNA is TGTGCCAGCAGCTTGGGACAGACTAGCACAGATACGCAGTATTTT. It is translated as CASSLGQTSTDTQYF.